Listed below are T cell receptor beta chains from one sample, sequenced in a study of identical twins. TCRdb used MiXCR to reprocess the 5' RACE reads, holding one entry per CDR3 protein. Of about 530,000 distinct CDR3 sequences listed, approximately 20% are singletons. These sequences were also reported in another study, on yellow fever vaccine responses in identical twins.

Sequenced: CD4+ T cells sorted from blood. The receptors stem from a woman between 18 and 30 years old in good health. CDR3s include the opening cysteine and the closing phenylalanine or tryptophan. The D gene is left open where the match is weak. Rows give clone size only sometimes, using once, few, many, or a class for an expanded clone.

D,size,J,V,DNA,CDR3
.,.,TRBJ1-1,TRBV7-2,TGTGCCAGCAGCTTAGGTGAGGGCTGGAGCACTGAAGCTTTCTTT,CASSLGEGWSTEAFF
.,few,TRBJ1-5,TRBV12-3/TRBV12-4,TGTGCCAGCAGTCCCAGGGATCATCAGCCCCAGCATTTT,CASSPRDHQPQHF
.,.,TRBJ2-1,TRBV6-1,TGTGCCAGCAGTGAAATAGGGGGTGAGCAGTTCTTC,CASSEIGGEQFF
.,few,TRBJ2-5,TRBV20-1,TGCAGTGCTAATCTAGCGAAAGAGACCCAGTACTTC,CSANLAKETQYF
.,few,TRBJ2-1,TRBV11-3,TGTGCCAGCAGCTCTCTGCCTGAAAAGCAGTTCTTC,CASSSLPEKQFF
TRBD2,few,TRBJ2-2,TRBV2,TGTGCCAGCAGTGAACCACGGAGCGGGGCCCCGACCACCGGGGAGCTGTTTTTT,CASSEPRSGAPTTGELFF
TRBD2,.,TRBJ2-7,TRBV20-1,TGCAGTGCTAGAGATCTGACTAGCGAGTACGAGCAGTACTTC,CSARDLTSEYEQYF
TRBD2,.,TRBJ2-3,TRBV11-2,TGTGCCAGCAGCCCTCACGTTAGGATGGTAGCGGGGGGCAGCACAGATACGCAGTATTTT,CASSPHVRMVAGGSTDTQYF
TRBD1,.,TRBJ2-1,TRBV5-6,TGTGCCAGACCCCGGGACAGGGGCCCCTCTGGCAATGAGCAGTTCTTC,CARPRDRGPSGNEQFF
.,once,TRBJ2-1,TRBV18,TGTGCCAGCTCTCTATTTCGCGCGGCCGACTCCTACAATGAGCAGTTCTTC,CASSLFRAADSYNEQFF
.,.,TRBJ1-1,TRBV19,TGTGCCAGTAGTATAAGGAATAAGTGGGAACCGGACACTGAAGCTTTCTTT,CASSIRNKWEPDTEAFF
.,.,TRBJ1-2,TRBV25-1,TGTGCCAGCAGAGGACAGTCCTATGGCTACACCTTC,CASRGQSYGYTF
.,few,TRBJ2-2,TRBV12-3/TRBV12-4,TGTGCCTGCAGCCCTGGCACCGGGGAGCTGTTTTTT,CACSPGTGELFF
.,few,TRBJ2-1,TRBV18,TGTGCCAGCTCACCAGTGATGCAGGCAGACAATGAGCAGTTCTTC,CASSPVMQADNEQFF
.,few,TRBJ2-1,TRBV20-1,TGCAGTGCTAGTAGTGCTACGGTTTCTGAGCAGTTCTTC,CSASSATVSEQFF
.,.,TRBJ2-1,TRBV6-2/TRBV6-3,TGTGCCAGCAGTTACAGGGGCACCAATGAGCAGTTCTTC,CASSYRGTNEQFF
TRBD1,.,TRBJ1-4,TRBV2,TGTGCCAGCAGTGTACAGGGGGCTAATGAAAAACTGTTTTTT,CASSVQGANEKLFF
.,.,TRBJ1-2,TRBV29-1,TGCAGCGTGACTAGGGGGGAAGGCTACACCTTC,CSVTRGEGYTF
.,few,TRBJ2-5,TRBV15,TGTGCCACCAGCAGAGACCCTTCCCCCGGCCAAAAAGAGACCCAGTACTTC,CATSRDPSPGQKETQYF
.,few,TRBJ1-2,TRBV10-3,TGTGCCATCAGTGACAGACCTAACTATGGCTACACCTTC,CAISDRPNYGYTF